The 3 T cell receptor beta chains given below trace back to one sample, sequenced in a study of spatial heterogeneity in lung cancer. MiXCR, run by TCRdb on the 5' RACE reads, gives a single entry per CDR3 protein. This table holds 45,000 to 55,000 distinct CDR3 sequences, roughly 5.2% found once. Time point: sample taken at primary tumor resection. The study sequenced unsorted whole RNA from tumor, nontumor lung or frozen PBMC. This material consisted of PBMCs, taken at surgery. All receptors come from a male donor with early-stage non-small cell lung cancer.

This clonotype was recorded at least ten times. The chain joins TRBV7-9 to TRBJ1-1; D is perhaps TRBD1 (5 bases). Trimming took 0 bases from V and 8 from J, leaving 13 bases between them. The CDR3 extends over 14 amino acids. The germline V gene has CDR1 SEHNR and CDR2 FQNEAQ (reference sequence). The CDR3 is CASSLAGGRTEAFF. DNA of the CDR3: TGTGCCAGCAGCTTAGCGGGGGGTCGAACCGAAGCTTTCTTT.

Many counts were recorded for this clonotype. This chain uses TRBV7-9 with TRBJ2-6, with TRBD2 matching over 12 bases. From germline, CDR1 is SEHNR and CDR2 FQNEAQ (reference sequence). Trimming at V came to 2 bases and at J to 0 bases, leaving 20 bases not matched to a gene. The CDR3 covers 24 residues. DNA of the CDR3: TGTGCCAGCAGCTTATCCCCGGGACTACATAAGGCGACTAGCGGGAGCTCTGGGGCCAACGTCCTGACTTTC. Protein: CASSLSPGLHKATSGSSGANVLTF. The full variable domain, with the rest looked up from reference TRBV7-9 and TRBJ2-6, is DTGVSQNPRHKITKRGQNVTFRCDPISEHNRLYWYRQTLGQGPEFLTYFQNEAQLEKSRLLSDRFSAERPKGSFSTLEIQRTEQGDSAMYLCASSLSPGLHKATSGSSGANVLTFGAGSRLTVL.

This clonotype is classed as medium-sized. J is TRBJ1-6 and V is TRBV9, with D perhaps TRBD1 (5 bases). CDR1 is SGDLS, CDR2 YYNGEE, per germline. Trimming stripped 2 bases from V and 4 bases from J, with 7 bases between. This CDR3 has 14 residues. Written as DNA, the CDR3 is TGTGCCAGCAGCGTGGGGGGATATAATTCACCCCTCCACTTT. Translated: CASSVGGYNSPLHF.